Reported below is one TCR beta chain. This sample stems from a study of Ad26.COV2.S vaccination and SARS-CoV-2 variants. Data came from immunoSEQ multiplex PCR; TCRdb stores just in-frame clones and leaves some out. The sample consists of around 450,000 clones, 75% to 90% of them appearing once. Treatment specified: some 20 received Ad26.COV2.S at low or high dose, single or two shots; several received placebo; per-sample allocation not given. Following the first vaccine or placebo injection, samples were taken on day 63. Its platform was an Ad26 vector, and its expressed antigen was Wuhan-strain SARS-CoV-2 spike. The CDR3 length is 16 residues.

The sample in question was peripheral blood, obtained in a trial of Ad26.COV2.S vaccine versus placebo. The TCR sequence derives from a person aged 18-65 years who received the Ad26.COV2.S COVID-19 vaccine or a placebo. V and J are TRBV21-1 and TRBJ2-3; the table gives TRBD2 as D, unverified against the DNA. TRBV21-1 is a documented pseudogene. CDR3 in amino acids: CASSKGLAGDTDTQYF. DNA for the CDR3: TGTGCCAGCAGCAAGGGGCTAGCGGGAGACACAGATACGCAGTATTTT.